What follows are 16 T cell receptor beta chains derived from one specimen sequenced in a study of blood T cell repertoires in COVID-19. Profiling relied on immunoSEQ multiplex PCR, and the TCRdb table lists in-frame clones only, not all of them. This sample yields a few hundred thousand clones, of which around nine tenths are seen a single time; approximately 1.5% belongs to the top ten. Sequenced input: PBMCs or T cells enriched from blood (not recorded which). These receptors all stem from a woman younger than 30 who had been exposed to COVID-19.

The chain couples TRBV18 to TRBJ2-1; tentatively, D is TRBD2 (6 bases). The ends were cut back, 4 bases at V and 1 base at J, with 11 bases in the middle. Germline assignment: CDR1 KGHSH and CDR2 LQKENI. The length of the CDR3 is 15 residues. The CDR3 here is CASSLTSSSYNEQFF. Written as DNA, the CDR3 is TGTGCCAGCTCACTCACTAGCTCTTCCTACAATGAGCAGTTCTTC.

The chain employs TRBV7-2 and TRBJ1-2, with 7 bases lining up with TRBD1. The CDR3 contains 15 residues. The junction had 10 bases not matched to a gene; V was cut back by 5 bases and J by 4 bases. Germline V CDR1 and CDR2: SGHTA, FQGNSA. CDR3 amino acids: CASSIPGGWGYGYTF. CDR3 sequence (DNA): TGTGCCAGCAGCATCCCAGGGGGATGGGGCTATGGCTACACCTTC.

The rearrangement joins TRBV19 to TRBJ1-5; 10 bases align to TRBD1. The CDR3 runs 19 residues. The J segment lost 6 bases and the V segment lost 4 bases, leaving 18 bases of the junction unmatched. CDR1 and CDR2 from the germline V gene are LNHDA and SQIVND (reference sequence). CDR3 sequence: CASSKKLGQGLSPGQPQHF. The CDR3 coding sequence is TGTGCCAGTAGTAAAAAATTGGGACAGGGGCTAAGCCCTGGTCAGCCCCAGCATTTT.

The chain uses TRBV19 and TRBJ2-1, with TRBD2 matching 10 bases. The CDR3 consists of 17 residues. V gave up 4 bases and J gave up 5 bases; unmatched junction bases: 11. Germline V gene data show CDR1 as LNHDA and CDR2 as SQIVND (reference sequence). Here the CDR3 DNA reads TGTGCCAGTAGTAGCCCAGCCGGGACTAGCGCGAACAATGAGCAGTTCTTC. This translates into CASSSPAGTSANNEQFF.

The chain carries TRBV28 and TRBJ1-4, with TRBD1 matching 7 bases. The CDR3 totals 16 residues. Germline values: CDR1 MDHEN, CDR2 SYDVKM. V lost 5 bases, J lost 4 bases, and 10 bases stayed unmatched. CDR3 in DNA: TGTGCCAGCAGTCCTCCACCGGGACAGAGTAATGAAAAACTGTTTTTT. Protein product: CASSPPPGQSNEKLFF.

This chain uses TRBV2 with TRBJ1-5; maybe TRBD1 (6 bases). This CDR3 comprises 16 residues. V lost 1 base to trimming and J lost 4 bases, with 14 bases between them. The germline V gene has CDR1 SNHLY and CDR2 FYNNEI. DNA of the CDR3: TGTGCCAGCAGTGAAGAAACAGGGAGGGGGAATCAGCCCCAGCATTTT. Translating it yields CASSEETGRGNQPQHF.

This chain connects TRBV6-5 to TRBJ1-2; unclear D gene. The CDR3 is 12 residues long. The V and J ends lost 8 bases and 8 bases respectively, with 15 bases between them. The germline V gene encodes CDR1 MNHEY and CDR2 SVGAGI. In DNA form, the CDR3 reads TGTGCCAGCGGATCCTACGGCGGAGGCTACACCTTC. It yields the protein CASGSYGGGYTF.

The chain is built from TRBV7-2 and TRBJ1-1; D gene ambiguous. V shed 0 bases and J shed 4 bases, with 9 bases lying between them. The CDR3 loop spans 14 amino acids. Germline V gives CDR1 SGHTA, CDR2 FQGNSA. The CDR3 reads CASSLAGRVTEAFF. The DNA for the CDR3 is TGTGCCAGCAGCTTAGCAGGCCGGGTCACTGAAGCTTTCTTT.

Only one count was recorded for this clone. The chain uses TRBV5-1 and TRBJ1-1, with a weak D call TRBD1 (5 bases). The V and J ends lost 0 bases and 4 bases respectively, with 16 bases between them. Looked up from germline, CDR1 is SGHRS and CDR2 is YFSETQ. The CDR3 runs 16 residues. The CDR3 DNA follows: TGCGCCAGCAGCTTGGCCCATAAATTGGGGCCCACTGAAGCTTTCTTT. This codes for CASSLAHKLGPTEAFF.

This clone was detected only once. For the CDR3, the DNA is TGTGCCAGCAGCCAACACAGGACAGGGGCGAACACTGAAGCTTTCTTT. It specifies CASSQHRTGANTEAFF. The chain links TRBV3-1 (or the pseudogene TRBV3-2) to TRBJ1-1; 9 bases match TRBD1. This CDR3 is 16 amino acids long. CDR1 is LGHDT and CDR2 is YNNKEL in the germline V gene (reference sequence). V shed 2 bases and J 1 base; nucleotides not matched to a gene: 5.

This clone was counted only a few times. The V call is TRBV18, the J call TRBJ1-6; the D gene is possibly TRBD1 (6 bases). The germline CDR1 and CDR2 sequences are KGHSH and LQKENI. Trimming left V 6 bases short and J 8 bases short, with 14 bases between. The CDR3 runs 14 residues. The CDR3 spells CASSTAPGDSPLHF. The CDR3 DNA sequence: TGTGCCAGCTCTACGGCACCAGGGGATTCACCCCTCCACTTT.

The CDR3 sequence: CATTPPVPGYITNTGELFF. In DNA form, the CDR3 reads TGTGCCACTACCCCCCCGGTCCCCGGGTATATCACGAACACCGGGGAGCTGTTTTTT. This chain connects TRBV7-9 to TRBJ2-2, with D uncertain. CDR3 length: 19 amino acids. The V end lost 10 bases, the J end lost 0 bases, and 27 bases lay between the germline ends. Per the germline V gene, CDR1 is SEHNR and CDR2 is FQNEAQ (reference sequence). The variable domain in full, completed from reference TRBV7-9 and TRBJ2-2, reads DTGVSQNPRHKITKRGQNVTFRCDPISEHNRLYWYRQTLGQGPEFLTYFQNEAQLEKSRLLSDRFSAERPKGSFSTLEIQRTEQGDSAMYLCATTPPVPGYITNTGELFFGEGSRLTVL.

The chain employs TRBV6-1 and TRBJ2-7; tentatively, D is TRBD2 (5 bases). This CDR3 region has 15 residues. Trimming took off 2 bases at V and 4 bases at J, with 15 bases between the two ends. CDR1 is MNHNS and CDR2 is SASEGT in the germline V gene. CDR3 sequence reads: CASSENTQGGYEQYF. DNA for the CDR3: TGTGCCAGCAGTGAAAACACGCAAGGAGGATACGAGCAGTACTTC.

The genes are TRBV2 and TRBJ1-5, with 10 bases that match TRBD1. Germline V gene lookup returns CDR1 SNHLY and CDR2 FYNNEI. The CDR3 is 17 residues long. Trimming cost V 6 bases and J 0 bases; bases outside gene matches: 8. CDR3 in DNA: TGTGCCAGCAGAGACAGGGGGCGAGCTTATAGCAATCAGCCCCAGCATTTT. Amino acid sequence: CASRDRGRAYSNQPQHF.

V is TRBV12-5 and J is TRBJ2-5, with 16 bases aligning to TRBD2. Germline V gene sequence: CDR1 LGHNT, CDR2 FRNRAP. The junction had 8 bases not matched to a gene; V was cut back by 5 bases and J by 5 bases. This CDR3 spans 17 amino acids. The CDR3 loop reads CASGPGTSGGAWETQYF. CDR3 in DNA: TGTGCTAGTGGTCCGGGGACTAGCGGGGGGGCCTGGGAGACCCAGTACTTC.

The J gene is TRBJ1-6, the V gene TRBV19; possible D gene TRBD1, 6 bases. V was cut by 5 bases and J by 9 bases, with 23 bases left in between. This CDR3 has 17 residues. Germline V CDR1 and CDR2: LNHDA, SQIVND (reference sequence). CDR3 DNA sequence: TGTGCCAGTAGTCCCCAGTCGGAGACAGGAATTTCTTCACCCCTCCACTTT. Translating gives CASSPQSETGISSPLHF.